This is a list of T cell receptor beta chains from one sample in a study of shared clonotypes between healthy human individuals. The table came from immunoSEQ multiplex PCR; TCRdb's copy has only in-frame clones and leaves some out. The sample yields some 2.1 million clones, just under 95% seen once. The sequencing sample was made of naive CD8+ T cells from PBMCs. The receptors originated from a man younger than 35 in good health. Some clones in this sample may be carry-over from other donors' samples. Each CDR3 is given with its conserved first and last residue. A D gene is named only where the DNA matches it firmly. Clone size, where shown, is once, few, many, or a class for clones that have expanded.

size	J	D	V	CDR3	DNA
.	TRBJ2-7	.	TRBV2	CASSEARSYEQYF	TGTGCCAGCAGTGAGGCAAGATCCTACGAGCAGTACTTC
.	TRBJ1-3	.	TRBV10-3	CAISDPSRQNTIYF	TGTGCCATCAGTGATCCCTCCCGGCAAAACACCATATATTTT
.	TRBJ2-7	.	TRBV6-5	CASSPGTDSYEQYF	TGTGCCAGCAGCCCCGGGACGGATTCCTACGAGCAGTACTTC
.	TRBJ2-1	TRBD2	TRBV10-3	CAISEVGGSRYNEQFF	TGTGCCATTTCGGAGGTTGGCGGGAGTAGGTACAATGAGCAGTTCTTC
.	TRBJ2-1	.	TRBV14	CASSQDRRDEQFF	TGTGCCAGCAGCCAAGATAGGAGGGATGAGCAGTTCTTC
.	TRBJ2-2	TRBD2	TRBV5-4	CASGALLAVNTGELFF	TGTGCCAGCGGGGCCTTGCTAGCGGTGAACACCGGGGAGCTGTTTTTT
.	TRBJ1-3	.	TRBV5-6	CASSLASSGNTIYF	TGTGCCAGCAGCTTGGCCAGCTCTGGAAACACCATATATTTT
.	TRBJ1-2	.	TRBV9	CASSVVSGYGYTF	TGTGCCAGCAGCGTAGTATCAGGGTATGGCTACACCTTC
.	TRBJ2-7	.	TRBV28	CASSLSRVPLSTRYF	TGTGCCAGCAGTCTTTCTAGGGTCCCGCTCTCAACGCGGTACTTC
.	TRBJ2-5	.	TRBV27	CASSFQGTQETQYF	TGTGCCAGCAGTTTTCAAGGGACTCAAGAGACCCAGTACTTC
.	TRBJ1-4	.	TRBV5-6	CASSFFRGAGKLFF	TGTGCCAGCAGCTTTTTCCGGGGCGCGGGGAAACTGTTTTTT
.	TRBJ2-3	TRBD2	TRBV6-1	CASSEGPSGTTDTQYF	TGTGCCAGCAGTGAAGGTCCTAGCGGAACCACAGATACGCAGTATTTT
.	TRBJ2-1	.	TRBV7-9	CASSLAVGPSTAHEQFF	TGTGCCAGCAGCTTAGCGGTGGGACCTAGTACAGCCCATGAGCAGTTCTTC
.	TRBJ1-6	.	TRBV28	CASSATGLGGNSPLHF	TGTGCCAGCAGTGCGACGGGCCTGGGGGGGAATTCACCCCTCCACTTT
.	TRBJ2-2	.	TRBV4-3	CASSQDWGRALTGELFF	TGCGCCAGCAGCCAAGATTGGGGTAGGGCCCTCACCGGGGAGCTGTTTTTT
.	TRBJ2-1	.	TRBV7-2	CASRPVGGKNEQFF	TGTGCCAGCAGACCTGTTGGGGGGAAAAATGAGCAGTTCTTC
.	TRBJ2-4	TRBD2	TRBV28	CASSLRLAGVTKNIQYF	TGTGCCAGCAGTTTAAGGCTAGCGGGAGTAACCAAAAACATTCAGTACTTC
once	TRBJ2-5	.	TRBV7-8	CASSLAGAVRGETQYF	TGTGCCAGCAGCTTAGCGGGCGCAGTCCGAGGGGAGACCCAGTACTTC
.	TRBJ2-7	.	TRBV7-8	CASSLSAYEQYF	TGTGCCAGCAGCTTATCCGCCTACGAGCAGTACTTC
once	TRBJ2-7	TRBD1	TRBV6-1	CASSERDSYYEQYF	TGTGCCAGCAGTGAAAGGGACAGTTACTACGAGCAGTACTTC
.	TRBJ2-7	.	TRBV6-5	CASSYGQRAGYEQYF	TGTGCCAGCAGTTACGGGCAGCGGGCCGGCTACGAGCAGTACTTC
.	TRBJ1-5	.	TRBV28	CASSSTRVGIEDQPQHF	TGTGCCAGCAGTTCCACCAGGGTAGGTATAGAAGATCAGCCCCAGCATTTT
.	TRBJ2-1	TRBD2	TRBV5-1	CASSSRDPGGNEQFF	TGCGCCAGCAGCTCCCGGGACCCGGGAGGGAATGAGCAGTTCTTC
once	TRBJ2-1	TRBD2	TRBV6-4	CASSLTSASYNEQFF	TGTGCCAGCAGTCTCACTAGCGCCTCCTACAATGAGCAGTTCTTC
.	TRBJ1-1	.	TRBV10-1	CASSENLRGTEAFF	TGCGCCAGCAGTGAGAACCTGCGAGGGACTGAAGCTTTCTTT
.	TRBJ2-7	TRBD2	TRBV7-8	CASSLDYVASGSYEQYF	TGTGCCAGCAGCTTGGATTACGTGGCTAGCGGTTCCTACGAGCAGTACTTC
.	TRBJ2-7	TRBD1	TRBV19	CASSPTGYEQYF	TGTGCCAGTAGTCCGACAGGGTACGAGCAGTACTTC
.	TRBJ2-3	.	TRBV4-3	CASSQGDPQYF	TGCGCCAGCAGCCAAGGCGACCCGCAGTATTTT
.	TRBJ2-7	.	TRBV5-1	CASSPGEGVYEQYF	TGCGCCAGCAGCCCGGGGGAGGGGGTCTACGAGCAGTACTTC